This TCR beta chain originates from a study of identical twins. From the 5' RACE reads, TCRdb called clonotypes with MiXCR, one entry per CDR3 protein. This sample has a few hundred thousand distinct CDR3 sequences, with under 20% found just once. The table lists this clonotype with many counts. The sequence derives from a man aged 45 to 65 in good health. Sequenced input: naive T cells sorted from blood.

The CDR3: CASSDPGTGTYEQYF. The CDR3 coding sequence is TGTGCCAGTAGTGACCCCGGGACAGGGACCTACGAGCAGTACTTC. J is TRBJ2-7 and V is TRBV12-3 or TRBV12-4; 9 bases are a match to TRBD1. This CDR3 region has 15 residues. The J segment lost 2 bases and the V segment lost 9 bases, leaving 11 bases of the junction unmatched.